The source of this T cell receptor (beta chain) is a study of beta chain features in type 1 diabetes (dated by TCRdb to the late 2010s). Broadly, across the study: Mean age, gender distribution, total cell number and subset yield were not different between patients and healthy donors. Across all samples, 107,917,701 sorted cells were examined, and cell number per subset correlated strongly with RNA yield. The study compared the TCRB repertoires of sorted circulating CD4+ T cell subsets in recently diagnosed type 1 diabetes patients with those in matched healthy donors. Whereas all 30 or so donors provided naive and central memory subsets, regulatory and stem cell-like memory subsets were isolated from just 8 patients and roughly eight healthy donors. Results the study describes overall, beyond this receptor: Because cDNA was sequenced instead of genomic DNA, highly expressing activated cells could be over-represented, though the groups showed no difference in activation or CD3 levels. The naive, central memory and regulatory TCRB repertoires appeared to resemble one another more closely among patients than among healthy donors. HLA sub-analyses involved small numbers of individuals, so any influence of HLA type on TCRB rearrangement remained unresolved. A moderate but significant shortening of TCRB CDR3 length was observed in type 1 diabetes patients in all four CD4+ subsets. PCR might favor shorter templates, but patient and control samples were amplified and corrected together, so any skew would affect both groups equally. Patients with type 1 diabetes made fewer insertions and deleted more nucleotides at VDJ recombination sites, implying thymic rearrangement abnormalities.

A single peripheral blood draw of approximately 120 mL on average was collected from each donor into heparinised tubes. A BD FACSAria II was used to sort naive, central memory, regulatory and stem cell-like memory CD4+ T cells with a panel that included CD45RO, CCR7, CD25, CD127, CD95 and CD27. A purity above 95% was achieved for all sorted populations. PBMCs were isolated immediately by Lymphoprep density gradient centrifugation and stained directly without culture. To minimize batch effects, samples were stained and sorted in pairs, one healthy donor with one patient per experiment. The sample holds a few counts of this clone. Which antigen it targets is not known. Qualities for individual bases were not recorded, and no much larger clone is one base off. The entire amount of isolated RNA was reverse transcribed using the High Capacity cDNA Reverse Transcription Kit, so the sequenced TCRB transcripts were expressed ones. Deep immunoSEQ sequencing was applied to naive, central memory and regulatory T cell samples, giving an average of about 3.7 million total reads per sample. After sorted cells were lysed in RLT buffer, RNA was extracted with DNase-treated RNeasy Micro or Mini kits, with the choice depending on cell number. Each cell subset was processed separately to prevent cross-contamination, with patient and healthy donor samples processed together. The immunoSEQ multiplex PCR was used to amplify TCRB sequences from cDNA, yielding 87-bp fragments that span the CDR3 region. The amplicons were sequenced using the Illumina HiSeq platform. In the source study's methods: PCR bias was corrected computationally using synthetic template baselines, and reads within Hamming distance 2 were collapsed, with unmergeable singletons discarded. Reads were aligned against IMGT to assign V, D and J genes, CDR3 length and insertions or deletions at six rearrangement sites. Within each subset, clonotype counts were normalized to sorted cell number, and only after that were true diversity and Gini coefficients computed with the tcR R package. Repertoire sharing was quantified using the overlap coefficient calculated on TCRB nucleotide sequences. As a proxy for the pre-selection repertoire, out-of-frame TCRB sequences from naive cells were analyzed. TCRdb took this table from immuneACCESS and kept in-frame rearrangements with V and J called. Such tables lack part of the clones; where checked against another copy, unresolved V genes explain under half of the gap, and the rest is unexplained. The D gene and trimming were derived from the DNA, and the V and J assignments and clone size from that table. The sample table holds 620,000 or so clones, of which about a sixth were seen once. The ten most abundant clones make up 0.093% of the sample.

V and J are trimmed by 3 bases and 2 bases, and the gene matches miss 6 bases of the junction. The germline V gene supplies CDR1 SGHAT and CDR2 FQNNGV. Spanning cysteine to phenylalanine, the CDR3 consists of 17 amino acids. This entry keeps only the CDR3 DNA: 51 bases, framed from base 1. The chain couples TRBV11-2 to TRBJ2-5, with 13 bases matching TRBD2. This TCR was sampled from a man between 18 and 29 years old in good health. Specimen: naive CD4+ T cells from blood. Interpreted using the paper, the cell subset or site label stands for: true naive CD4+ T cells. The CDR3 in this case is CASSFALAGGRQETQYF. The nucleotides read TGTGCCAGCAGCTTTGCACTAGCGGGGGGGCGGCAAGAGACCCAGTACTTC.